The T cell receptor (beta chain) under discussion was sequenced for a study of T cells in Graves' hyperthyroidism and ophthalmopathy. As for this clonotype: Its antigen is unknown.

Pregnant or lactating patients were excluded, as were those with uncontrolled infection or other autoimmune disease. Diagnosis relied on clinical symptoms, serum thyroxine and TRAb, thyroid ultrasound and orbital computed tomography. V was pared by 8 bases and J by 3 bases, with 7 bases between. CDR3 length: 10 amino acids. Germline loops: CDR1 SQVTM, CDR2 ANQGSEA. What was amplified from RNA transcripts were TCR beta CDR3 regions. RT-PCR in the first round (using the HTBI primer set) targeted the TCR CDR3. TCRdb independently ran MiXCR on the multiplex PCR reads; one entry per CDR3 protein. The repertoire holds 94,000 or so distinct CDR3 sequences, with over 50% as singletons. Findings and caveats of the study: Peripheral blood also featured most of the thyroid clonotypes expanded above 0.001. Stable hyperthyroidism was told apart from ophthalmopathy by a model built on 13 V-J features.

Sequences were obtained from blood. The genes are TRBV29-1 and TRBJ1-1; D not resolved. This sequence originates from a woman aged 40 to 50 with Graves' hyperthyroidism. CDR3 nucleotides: TGCAGCACGTTGGACACTGAAGCTTTCTTT. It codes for CSTLDTEAFF.